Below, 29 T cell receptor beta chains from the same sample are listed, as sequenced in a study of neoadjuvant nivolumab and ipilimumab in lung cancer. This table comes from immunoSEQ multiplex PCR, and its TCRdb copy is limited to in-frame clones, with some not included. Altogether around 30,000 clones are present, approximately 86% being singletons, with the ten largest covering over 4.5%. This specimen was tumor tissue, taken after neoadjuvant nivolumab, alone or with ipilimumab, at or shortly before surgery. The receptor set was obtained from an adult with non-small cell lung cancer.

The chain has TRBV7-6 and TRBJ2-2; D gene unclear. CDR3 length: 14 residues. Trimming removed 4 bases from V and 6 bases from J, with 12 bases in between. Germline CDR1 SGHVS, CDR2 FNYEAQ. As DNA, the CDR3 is TGTGCCAGCAGCTCAGACTCAGGCGCCGGGGAGCTGTTTTTT. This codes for CASSSDSGAGELFF.

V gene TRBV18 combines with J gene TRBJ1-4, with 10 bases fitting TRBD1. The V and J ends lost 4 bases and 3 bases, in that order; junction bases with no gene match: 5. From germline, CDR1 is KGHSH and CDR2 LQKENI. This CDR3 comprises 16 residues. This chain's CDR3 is CASSRDRGRSNEKLFF. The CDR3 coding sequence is TGTGCCAGCTCACGAGACAGGGGGCGATCTAATGAAAAACTGTTTTTT. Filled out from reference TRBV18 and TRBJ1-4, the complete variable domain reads NAGVMQNPRHLVRRRGQEARLRCSPMKGHSHVYWYRQLPEEGLKFMVYLQKENIIDESGMPKERFSAEFPKEGPSILRIQQVVRGDSAAYFCASSRDRGRSNEKLFFGSGTQLSVL.

The CDR3 sequence: CARSPQEGQVPTDTQYF. DNA for the CDR3: TGTGCCAGAAGCCCCCAGGAGGGACAGGTCCCCACAGATACGCAGTATTTT. V and J are TRBV5-3 and TRBJ2-3, with 8 bases identical to TRBD1. TRBV5-3 is filed as an ORF, its function uncertain. CDR3 length: 17 amino acids. V lost 4 bases, J lost 2 bases, and 12 bases stayed unmatched.

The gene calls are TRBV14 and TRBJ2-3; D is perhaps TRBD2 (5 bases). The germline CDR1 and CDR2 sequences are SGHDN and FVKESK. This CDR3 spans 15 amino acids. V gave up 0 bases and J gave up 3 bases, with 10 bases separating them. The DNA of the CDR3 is TGTGCCAGCAGCCAAGACAGTTGGACTACAGATACGCAGTATTTT. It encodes CASSQDSWTTDTQYF.

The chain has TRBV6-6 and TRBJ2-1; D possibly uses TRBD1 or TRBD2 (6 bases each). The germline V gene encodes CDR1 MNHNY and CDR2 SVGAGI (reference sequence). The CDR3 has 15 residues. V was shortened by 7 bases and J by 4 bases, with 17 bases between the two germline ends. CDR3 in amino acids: CASKRGDSLYNEQFF. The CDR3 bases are TGTGCCAGCAAGAGGGGGGACTCTTTATACAATGAGCAGTTCTTC.

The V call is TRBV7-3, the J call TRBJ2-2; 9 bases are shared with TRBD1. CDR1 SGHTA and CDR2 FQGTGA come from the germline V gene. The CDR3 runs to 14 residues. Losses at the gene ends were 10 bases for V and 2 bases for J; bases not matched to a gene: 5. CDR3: CATGTGSNTGELFF. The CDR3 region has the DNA TGTGCCACCGGGACAGGGAGCAACACCGGGGAGCTGTTTTTT.

CDR3 DNA: TGTGCCAGCAGGGGACAGTATAGCAATCAGCCCCAGCATTTT. This translates into CASRGQYSNQPQHF. The rearrangement uses TRBV6-1 and TRBJ1-5; 7 nucleotides agree with TRBD1. The germline V gene encodes CDR1 MNHNS and CDR2 SASEGT. CDR3 length equals 14 residues. V shed 6 bases and J 0 bases; nucleotides not matched to a gene: 2.

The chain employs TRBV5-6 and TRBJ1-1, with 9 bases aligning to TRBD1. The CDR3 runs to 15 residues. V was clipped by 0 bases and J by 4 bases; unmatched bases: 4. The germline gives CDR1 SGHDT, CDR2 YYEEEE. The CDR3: CASSLGQQGATEAFF. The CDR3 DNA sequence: TGTGCCAGCAGCTTGGGCCAACAGGGGGCCACTGAAGCTTTCTTT.

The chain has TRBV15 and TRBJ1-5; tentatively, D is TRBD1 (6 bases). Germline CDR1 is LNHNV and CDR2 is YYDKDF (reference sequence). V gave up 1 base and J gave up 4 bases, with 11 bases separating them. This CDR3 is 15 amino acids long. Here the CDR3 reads CATSRGAGENQPQHF. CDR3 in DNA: TGTGCCACCAGCAGAGGGGCAGGGGAAAATCAGCCCCAGCATTTT.

This chain's CDR3 is CASSLRSQGGADTQYF. For the CDR3, the DNA is TGTGCCAGCAGCTTAAGGTCACAGGGGGGGGCAGATACGCAGTATTTT. The J gene is TRBJ2-3, the V gene TRBV11-3; D may be TRBD1 (8 bases). The CDR3 length is 16 residues. CDR1 and CDR2 from the germline V gene are SGHNT and YENEEA. V gave up 2 bases and J gave up 4 bases, with 16 bases separating them.

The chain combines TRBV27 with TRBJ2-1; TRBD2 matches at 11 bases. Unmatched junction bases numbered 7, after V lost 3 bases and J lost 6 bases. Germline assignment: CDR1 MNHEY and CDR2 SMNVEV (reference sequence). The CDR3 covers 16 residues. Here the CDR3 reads CASSLSTSGGLNEQFF. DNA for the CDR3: TGTGCCAGCAGTTTGTCCACTAGCGGGGGCCTCAATGAGCAGTTCTTC.

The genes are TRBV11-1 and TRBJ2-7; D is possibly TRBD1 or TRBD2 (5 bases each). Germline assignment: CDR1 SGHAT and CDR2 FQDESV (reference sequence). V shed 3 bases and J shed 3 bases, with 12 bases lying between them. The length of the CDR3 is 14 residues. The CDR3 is CASSFSLGVYEQYF. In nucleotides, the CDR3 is TGTGCCAGCAGCTTTAGTTTGGGGGTCTACGAGCAGTACTTC.

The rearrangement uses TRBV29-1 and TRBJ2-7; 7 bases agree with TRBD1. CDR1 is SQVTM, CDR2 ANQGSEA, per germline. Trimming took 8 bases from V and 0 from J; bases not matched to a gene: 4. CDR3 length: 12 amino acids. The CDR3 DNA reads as TGCAGCTTCCGGGACAGCTCCTACGAGCAGTACTTC. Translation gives CSFRDSSYEQYF.

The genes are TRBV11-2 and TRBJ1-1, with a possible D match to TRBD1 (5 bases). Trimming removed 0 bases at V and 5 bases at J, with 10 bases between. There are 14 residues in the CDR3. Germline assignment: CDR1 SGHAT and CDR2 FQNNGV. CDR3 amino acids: CASSLEVGGTEAFF. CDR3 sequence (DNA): TGTGCCAGCAGCTTAGAGGTTGGGGGGACTGAAGCTTTCTTT.

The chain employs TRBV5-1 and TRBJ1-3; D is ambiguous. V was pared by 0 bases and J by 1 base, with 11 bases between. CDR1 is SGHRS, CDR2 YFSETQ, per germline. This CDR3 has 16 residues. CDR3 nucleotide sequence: TGCGCCAGCAGCTTGGAAATTGCGGGTTCTGGAAACACCATATATTTT. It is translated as CASSLEIAGSGNTIYF. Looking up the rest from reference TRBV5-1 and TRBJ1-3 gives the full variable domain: KAGVTQTPRYLIKTRGQQVTLSCSPISGHRSVSWYQQTPGQGLQFLFEYFSETQRNKGNFPGRFSGRQFSNSRSEMNVSTLELGDSALYLCASSLEIAGSGNTIYFGEGSWLTVV.

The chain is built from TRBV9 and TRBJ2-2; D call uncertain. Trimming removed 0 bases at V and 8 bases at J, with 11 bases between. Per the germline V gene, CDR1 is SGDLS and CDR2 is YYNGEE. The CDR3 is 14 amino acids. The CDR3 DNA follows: TGTGCCAGCAGCGTAGAGTCTTTCAGTGGGGAGCTGTTTTTT. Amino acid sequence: CASSVESFSGELFF. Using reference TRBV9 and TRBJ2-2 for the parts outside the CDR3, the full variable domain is DSGVTQTPKHLITATGQRVTLRCSPRSGDLSVYWYQQSLDQGLQFLIQYYNGEERAKGNILERFSAQQFPDLHSELNLSSLELGDSALYFCASSVESFSGELFFGEGSRLTVL.

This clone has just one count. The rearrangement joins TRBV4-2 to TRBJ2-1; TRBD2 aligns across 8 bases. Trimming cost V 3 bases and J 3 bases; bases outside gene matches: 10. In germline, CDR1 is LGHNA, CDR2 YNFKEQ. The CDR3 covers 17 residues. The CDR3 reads CASSHNPDGGDYNEQFF. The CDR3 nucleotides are TGTGCCAGCAGCCACAACCCCGACGGGGGGGACTACAATGAGCAGTTCTTC.

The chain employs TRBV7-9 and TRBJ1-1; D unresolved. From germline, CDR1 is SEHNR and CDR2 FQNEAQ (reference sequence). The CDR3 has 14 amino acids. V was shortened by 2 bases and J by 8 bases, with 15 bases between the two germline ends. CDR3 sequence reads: CASSLNVESWEAFF. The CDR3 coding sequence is TGTGCCAGCAGCTTAAACGTTGAGAGTTGGGAAGCTTTCTTT.

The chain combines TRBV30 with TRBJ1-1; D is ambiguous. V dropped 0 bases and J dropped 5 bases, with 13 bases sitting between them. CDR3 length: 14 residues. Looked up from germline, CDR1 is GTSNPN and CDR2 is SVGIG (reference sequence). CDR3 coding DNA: TGTGCCTGGAGTGTAAAGGCAGGACGGACTGAAGCTTTCTTT. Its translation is CAWSVKAGRTEAFF.

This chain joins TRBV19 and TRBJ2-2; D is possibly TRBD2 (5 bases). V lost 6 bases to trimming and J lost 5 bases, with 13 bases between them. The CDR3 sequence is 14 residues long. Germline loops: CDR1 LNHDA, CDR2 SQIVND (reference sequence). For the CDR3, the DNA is TGTGCCAGTAGACCCACTAGGCGGACCGGGGAGCTGTTTTTT. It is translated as CASRPTRRTGELFF.

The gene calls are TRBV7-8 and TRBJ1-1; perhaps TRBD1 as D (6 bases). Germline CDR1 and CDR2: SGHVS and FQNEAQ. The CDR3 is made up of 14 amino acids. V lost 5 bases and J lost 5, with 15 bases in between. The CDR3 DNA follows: TGTGCCAGCAGCCAACCAGGGGCTCGGACTGAAGCTTTCTTT. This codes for CASSQPGARTEAFF.

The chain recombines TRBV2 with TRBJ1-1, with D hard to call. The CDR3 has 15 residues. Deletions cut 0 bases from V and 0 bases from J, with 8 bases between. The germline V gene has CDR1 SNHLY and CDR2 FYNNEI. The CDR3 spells CASSEAQRMNTEAFF. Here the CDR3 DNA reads TGTGCCAGCAGTGAAGCACAGCGGATGAACACTGAAGCTTTCTTT.

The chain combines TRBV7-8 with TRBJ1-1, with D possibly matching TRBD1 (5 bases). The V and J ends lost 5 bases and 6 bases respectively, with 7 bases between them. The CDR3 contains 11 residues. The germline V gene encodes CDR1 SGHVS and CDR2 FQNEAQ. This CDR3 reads CASSRGAEAFF. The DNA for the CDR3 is TGTGCCAGCAGCCGAGGGGCTGAAGCTTTCTTT.

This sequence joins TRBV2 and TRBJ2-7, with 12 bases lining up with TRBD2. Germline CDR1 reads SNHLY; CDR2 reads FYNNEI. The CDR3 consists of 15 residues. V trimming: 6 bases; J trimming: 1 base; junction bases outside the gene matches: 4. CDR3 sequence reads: CASSSTSGGSYEQYF. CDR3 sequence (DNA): TGTGCCAGCAGCTCAACTAGCGGGGGGTCCTACGAGCAGTACTTC. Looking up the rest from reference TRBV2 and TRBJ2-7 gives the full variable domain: EPEVTQTPSHQVTQMGQEVILRCVPISNHLYFYWYRQILGQKVEFLVSFYNNEISEKSEIFDDQFSVERPDGSNFTLKIRSTKLEDSAMYFCASSSTSGGSYEQYFGPGTRLTVT.

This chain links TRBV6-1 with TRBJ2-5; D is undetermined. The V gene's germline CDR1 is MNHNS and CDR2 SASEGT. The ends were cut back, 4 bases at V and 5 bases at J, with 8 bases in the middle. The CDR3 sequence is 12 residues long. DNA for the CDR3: TGTGCCAGCAGTGGTAGTCTCGAGACCCAGTACTTC. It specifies CASSGSLETQYF.

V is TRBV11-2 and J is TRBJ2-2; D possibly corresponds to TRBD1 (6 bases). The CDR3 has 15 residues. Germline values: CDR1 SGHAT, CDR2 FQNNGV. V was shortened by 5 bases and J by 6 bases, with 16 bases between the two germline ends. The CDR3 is CASSLTGPGSGELFF. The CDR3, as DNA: TGTGCCAGCAGCCTTACAGGGCCGGGGTCCGGGGAGCTGTTTTTT.

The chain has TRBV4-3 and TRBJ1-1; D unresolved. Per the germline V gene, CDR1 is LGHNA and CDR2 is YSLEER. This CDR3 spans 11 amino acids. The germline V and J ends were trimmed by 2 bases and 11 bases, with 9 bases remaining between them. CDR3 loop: CASSQKKKAFF. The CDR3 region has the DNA TGCGCCAGCAGCCAAAAAAAGAAGGCTTTCTTT.

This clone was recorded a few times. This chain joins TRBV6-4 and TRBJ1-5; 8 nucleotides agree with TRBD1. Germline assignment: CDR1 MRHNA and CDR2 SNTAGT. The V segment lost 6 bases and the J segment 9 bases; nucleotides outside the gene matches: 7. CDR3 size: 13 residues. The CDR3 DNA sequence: TGTGCCAGCAGAGGACAGGGTTGGAGGCCCCAGCATTTT. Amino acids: CASRGQGWRPQHF.

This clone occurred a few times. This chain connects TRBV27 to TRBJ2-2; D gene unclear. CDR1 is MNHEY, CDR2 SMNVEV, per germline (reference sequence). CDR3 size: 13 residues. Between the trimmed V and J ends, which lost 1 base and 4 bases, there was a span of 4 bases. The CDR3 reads CASSLWVTGELFF. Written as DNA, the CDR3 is TGTGCCAGCAGTTTATGGGTCACCGGGGAGCTGTTTTTT.